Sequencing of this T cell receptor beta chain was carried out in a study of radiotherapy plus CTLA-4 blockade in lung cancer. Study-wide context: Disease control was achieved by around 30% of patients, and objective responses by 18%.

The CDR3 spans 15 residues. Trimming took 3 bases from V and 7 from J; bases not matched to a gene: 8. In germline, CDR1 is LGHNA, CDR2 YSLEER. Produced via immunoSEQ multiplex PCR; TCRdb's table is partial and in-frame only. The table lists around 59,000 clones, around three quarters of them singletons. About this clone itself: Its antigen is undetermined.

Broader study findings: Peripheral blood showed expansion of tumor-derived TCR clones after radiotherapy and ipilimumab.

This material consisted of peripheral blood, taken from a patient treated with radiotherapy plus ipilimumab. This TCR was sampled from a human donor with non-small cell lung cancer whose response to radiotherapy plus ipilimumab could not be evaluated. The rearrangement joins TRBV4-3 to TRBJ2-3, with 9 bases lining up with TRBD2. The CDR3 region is CASSQDSSGINTQYF. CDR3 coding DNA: TGCGCCAGCAGCCAGGACTCTAGCGGGATAAATACGCAGTATTTT.